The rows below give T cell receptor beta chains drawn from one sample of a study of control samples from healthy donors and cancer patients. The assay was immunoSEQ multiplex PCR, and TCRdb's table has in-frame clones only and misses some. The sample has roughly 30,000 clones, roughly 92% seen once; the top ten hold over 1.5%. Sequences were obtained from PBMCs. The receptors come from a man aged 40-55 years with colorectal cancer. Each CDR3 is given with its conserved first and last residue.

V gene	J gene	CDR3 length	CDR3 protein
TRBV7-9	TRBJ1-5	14	CASSSTEGGQPQHF
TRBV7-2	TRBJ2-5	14	CASSFPGGRKTQYF
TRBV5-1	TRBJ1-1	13	CASSVEASTEAFF
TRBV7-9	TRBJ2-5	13	CASSLPSGETQYF
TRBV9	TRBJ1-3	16	CASSPSGRGNGNTIYF
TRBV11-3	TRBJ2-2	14	CASSFGLAGGELFF
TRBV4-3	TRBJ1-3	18	CASSQTKGTGYSGNTIYF
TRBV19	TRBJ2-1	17	CASSTTSAGGPSNEQFF
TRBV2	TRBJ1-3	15	CASSRDRNSGNTIYF
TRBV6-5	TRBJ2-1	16	CASSSPGTSGSNEQFF
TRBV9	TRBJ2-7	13	CASSLSLRGEQYF
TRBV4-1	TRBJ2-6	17	CASSQGHLGSGANVLTF
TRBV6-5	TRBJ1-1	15	CASTQDRQTNTEAFF
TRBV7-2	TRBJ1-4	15	CASSLTSGIREKLFF
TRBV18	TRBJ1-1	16	CASSPSGLRAGTEAFF
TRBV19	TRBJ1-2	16	CAARPGTGMDAYGYTF
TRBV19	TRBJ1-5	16	CASSPDTGGRNQPQHF
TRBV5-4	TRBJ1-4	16	CASSSEPGTLNEKLFF
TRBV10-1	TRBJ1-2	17	CASSESRTGPLNYGYTF
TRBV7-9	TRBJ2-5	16	CASSQTPGQGGETQYF